This entry lists 28 T cell receptor beta chains sequenced from one sample in a study of T cell responses to AZD1222 COVID-19 vaccine. Repertoires were generated with immunoSEQ multiplex PCR, while TCRdb's copy carries only in-frame clones and drops some. The sample consists of fewer than 120,000 clones, roughly 92% of them appearing once. The specimen comprised peripheral blood, sampled 28 days after the second AZD1222 dose. The receptor set was obtained from an adult who received the AZD1222 COVID-19 vaccine.

CDR3 in DNA: TGTGCCAGTAGTAAAGTGGAGGGGGGCAACACCGGGGAGCTGTTTTTT. Amino acid sequence: CASSKVEGGNTGELFF. The chain employs TRBV19 and TRBJ2-2; D could derive from TRBD1 or TRBD2 (6 bases each). The ends were cut back, 4 bases at V and 2 bases at J, with 14 bases in the middle. The CDR3 runs to 16 residues. Germline V gene data show CDR1 as LNHDA and CDR2 as SQIVND (reference sequence).

The chain combines TRBV4-3 with TRBJ2-1; 9 bases fit TRBD2. CDR3 length: 17 residues. Per germline, CDR1 LGHNA and CDR2 YSLEER. The J segment lost 10 bases and the V segment lost 0 bases, leaving 13 bases of the junction unmatched. CDR3 in DNA: TGCGCCAGCAGCCAAGATCTGGGCGGGGGGGCGCTGGACGAGCAGTTCTTC. Translated: CASSQDLGGGALDEQFF.

The V and J genes are TRBV10-3 and TRBJ2-2, with a possible D match to TRBD1 (5 bases). In germline, CDR1 is ENHRY, CDR2 SYGVKD. V was shortened by 11 bases and J by 5 bases, with 15 bases between the two germline ends. This CDR3 spans 13 amino acids. The CDR3 is CAVSPRQTGELFF. For the CDR3, the DNA is TGTGCCGTCTCCCCCCGACAGACCGGGGAGCTGTTTTTT.

This clone appeared once. The rearrangement uses TRBV7-9 and TRBJ2-5; 8 bases line up with TRBD2. CDR1 is SEHNR, CDR2 FQNEAQ, per germline (reference sequence). The CDR3 length is 14 residues. V lost 5 bases and J lost 9; bases outside the gene matches: 11. CDR3 DNA: TGTGCCAGCAGCCAGCTAGCGGGCATTGGGGCCCAGTACTTC. The encoded protein is CASSQLAGIGAQYF.

The V and J genes are TRBV11-1 and TRBJ2-5; 14 positions agree with TRBD2. The CDR3 length is 16 residues. V lost 4 bases and J lost 1; bases outside the gene matches: 2. CDR1 is SGHAT, CDR2 FQDESV, per germline (reference sequence). CDR3 region: CASSSGLAGGQETQYF. The CDR3 DNA follows: TGTGCCAGCAGCTCAGGACTAGCGGGGGGCCAAGAGACCCAGTACTTC.

V usage is TRBV7-9 and J usage is TRBJ1-2; a possible D gene is TRBD1 (5 bases). With 1 base removed from V and 4 bases from J, the gap between germline ends came to 7 bases. CDR1 SEHNR and CDR2 FQNEAQ come from the germline V gene (reference sequence). The CDR3 runs to 13 residues. In nucleotides, the CDR3 is TGTGCCAGCAGCTTAGGGGGACGCTATGGCTACACCTTC. This gives the protein CASSLGGRYGYTF.

The chain is built from TRBV10-1 and TRBJ2-1; 11 nucleotides align to TRBD2. V dropped 5 bases and J dropped 8; count of bases not matched to a gene: 8. Germline CDR1 and CDR2: WNHNN and SYGVQD (reference sequence). This CDR3 has 15 residues. The DNA for the CDR3 is TGCGCCAGCAGTAGACTAGCGGGACCTGAGGATGAGCAGTTCTTC. Its translation is CASSRLAGPEDEQFF.

The chain recombines TRBV6-5 with TRBJ2-7; either TRBD1 or TRBD2 may fit D (6 bases each). This CDR3 is 14 amino acids long. Germline lookup yields CDR1 MNHEY and CDR2 SVGAGI. V dropped 6 bases and J dropped 0 bases, with 12 bases sitting between them. The CDR3 coding sequence is TGTGCCAGCAGAGGAGGGGACAACTCCTACGAGCAGTACTTC. Residues: CASRGGDNSYEQYF.

The chain carries TRBV27 and TRBJ1-4; D might be TRBD1 (5 bases). The CDR3 consists of 13 residues. The ends were cut back, 8 bases at V and 7 bases at J, with 14 bases in the middle. Germline V gene lookup returns CDR1 MNHEY and CDR2 SMNVEV (reference sequence). The CDR3 nucleotides are TGTGCCAGCTCCGAGGTGGGGGGTGAAAAACTGTTTTTT. Amino acid sequence: CASSEVGGEKLFF.

This chain connects TRBV4-1 to TRBJ1-1; no firm D call. The germline V and J ends were trimmed by 0 bases and 1 base, with 6 bases remaining between them. CDR1 and CDR2 from the germline V gene are MGHRA and YSYEKL. This CDR3 is 14 amino acids long. The CDR3 reads CASSQEGRNTEAFF. The CDR3 DNA sequence: TGCGCCAGCAGCCAAGAGGGCAGGAACACTGAAGCTTTCTTT.

The V gene is TRBV29-1, the J gene TRBJ2-1; TRBD1 is a possible D gene (6 bases). Per germline, CDR1 SQVTM and CDR2 ANQGSEA. CDR3 size: 13 residues. V lost 4 bases to trimming and J lost 10 bases, with 17 bases between them. As DNA, the CDR3 is TGCAGCGTTGCGGGACAATTCGCCTGGGAGCAGTTCTTC. Translation: CSVAGQFAWEQFF.

This rearrangement joins TRBV18 to TRBJ1-4, with D tentatively TRBD1 (6 bases). This CDR3 contains 15 residues. Germline V CDR1 and CDR2: KGHSH, LQKENI. V was trimmed by 6 bases and J by 0 bases, leaving 11 bases between them. CDR3 sequence (DNA): TGTGCCAGCTCTCGGGGACACCCAACTAATGAAAAACTGTTTTTT. Its protein product is CASSRGHPTNEKLFF.

This sequence joins TRBV9 and TRBJ2-7, with D perhaps matching TRBD1 (5 bases). Germline V gene sequence: CDR1 SGDLS, CDR2 YYNGEE. The CDR3 is 14 residues long. The V end was cut by 0 bases, the J end by 0 bases, with 7 bases between. The CDR3 DNA is TGTGCCAGCAGCGTAGACAGGAACTCCTACGAGCAGTACTTC. It yields the protein CASSVDRNSYEQYF.

This clone was found once. The chain links TRBV6-5 to TRBJ1-6; D may be TRBD1 (5 bases). V lost 8 bases to trimming and J lost 11 bases, with 13 bases between them. CDR1 and CDR2 from the germline V gene are MNHEY and SVGAGI. The CDR3 consists of 12 residues. DNA for the CDR3: TGTGCCAGCTTTTTGGGACTTCCACCCCTCCACTTT. It is translated as CASFLGLPPLHF.

The V gene is TRBV7-9, the J gene TRBJ1-3, with TRBD1 identical over 10 bases. This CDR3 spans 16 amino acids. V was pared by 1 base and J by 12 bases, with 12 bases of the junction left unmatched. The germline V gene has CDR1 SEHNR and CDR2 FQNEAQ (reference sequence). The CDR3 reads CASSLVVIGQGDSIYF. Here the CDR3 DNA reads TGTGCCAGCAGCTTAGTGGTTATAGGACAGGGGGACAGCATATATTTT.

The rearrangement joins TRBV15 to TRBJ2-1; no reliable D call. The germline V gene encodes CDR1 LNHNV and CDR2 YYDKDF (reference sequence). The V end was cut by 4 bases, the J end by 0 bases, with 10 bases between. This CDR3 has 15 residues. This chain's CDR3 is CATSITSGSYNEQFF. In DNA form, the CDR3 reads TGTGCCACCAGCATCACTTCGGGCTCCTACAATGAGCAGTTCTTC.

The chain has TRBV4-2 and TRBJ2-7; 7 bases agree with TRBD1. CDR1 is LGHNA, CDR2 YNFKEQ, per germline. V was clipped by 2 bases and J by 0 bases; unmatched bases: 7. This CDR3 has 16 amino acids. The CDR3 reads CASSQFDRESSYEQYF. The CDR3 DNA follows: TGTGCCAGCAGCCAATTCGACAGGGAGAGCTCCTACGAGCAGTACTTC.

The chain combines TRBV19 with TRBJ2-3; 11 bases line up with TRBD2. The CDR3 length is 15 residues. With V trimmed by 10 bases and J by 0 bases, 6 bases remained unmatched. The germline CDR1 and CDR2 sequences are LNHDA and SQIVND (reference sequence). Written as DNA, the CDR3 is TGTGCCACCGGGACTAGCGGCGCTAGCACAGATACGCAGTATTTT. The encoded protein is CATGTSGASTDTQYF. Looking up the rest from reference TRBV19 and TRBJ2-3 gives the full variable domain: DGGITQSPKYLFRKEGQNVTLSCEQNLNHDAMYWYRQDPGQGLRLIYYSQIVNDFQKGDIAEGYSVSREKKESFPLTVTSAQKNPTAFYLCATGTSGASTDTQYFGPGTRLTVL.

The rearrangement uses TRBV15 and TRBJ2-1; tentative D call: TRBD2 (5 bases). Deletions cut 1 base from V and 1 base from J, with 14 bases between. CDR1 LNHNV and CDR2 YYDKDF come from the germline V gene (reference sequence). The length of the CDR3 is 17 residues. The DNA for the CDR3 is TGTGCCACCAGCAGAGGGGTCGGGGTGTTATCCTACAATGAGCAGTTCTTC. Translation gives CATSRGVGVLSYNEQFF.

This chain uses TRBV12-3 or TRBV12-4 with TRBJ2-7; 10 bases align to TRBD1. The CDR3 runs to 13 residues. V lost 6 bases, J lost 3 bases, and 2 bases stayed unmatched. In DNA form, the CDR3 reads TGTGCCAGCAGGAGGACAGGGGGCTACGAGCAGTACTTC. As protein: CASRRTGGYEQYF.

The chain recombines TRBV28 with TRBJ1-2; a possible D gene is TRBD1 (5 bases). This CDR3 comprises 13 residues. V was clipped by 10 bases and J by 3 bases, with 15 bases between them. Per germline, CDR1 MDHEN and CDR2 SYDVKM. CDR3 residues: CATGGRAYYGYTF. The CDR3 DNA sequence: TGTGCCACGGGGGGTCGGGCCTACTATGGCTACACCTTC.

The chain uses TRBV7-8 and TRBJ2-7; TRBD1 aligns across 7 bases. CDR1 and CDR2 from the germline V gene are SGHVS and FQNEAQ. The length of the CDR3 is 11 residues. J lost 6 bases, V lost 7 bases, and 3 bases had no gene match. This CDR3 is CASTRQGEQYF. DNA for the CDR3: TGTGCCAGCACTCGACAGGGCGAGCAGTACTTC.

The chain employs TRBV9 and TRBJ2-3; 14 positions match TRBD2. The CDR3 is 15 amino acids. V dropped 3 bases and J dropped 4; count of bases not matched to a gene: 1. CDR1 is SGDLS and CDR2 is YYNGEE in the germline V gene. DNA for the CDR3: TGTGCCAGCAGCGCGGGACTAGCGGGGGCAGATACGCAGTATTTT. This sequence encodes CASSAGLAGADTQYF. Looking up the rest from reference TRBV9 and TRBJ2-3 gives the full variable domain: DSGVTQTPKHLITATGQRVTLRCSPRSGDLSVYWYQQSLDQGLQFLIQYYNGEERAKGNILERFSAQQFPDLHSELNLSSLELGDSALYFCASSAGLAGADTQYFGPGTRLTVL.

The chain combines TRBV5-8 with TRBJ2-3; D is unresolved. Germline V gene lookup returns CDR1 SGHTS and CDR2 YDEGEE. This CDR3 region has 13 residues. Trimming cost V 1 base and J 0 bases, with 3 bases left between them. CDR3 loop: CASSLLSTDTQYF. CDR3 coding DNA: TGTGCCAGCAGCTTGCTTAGCACAGATACGCAGTATTTT. The full variable domain, in which reference TRBV5-8 and TRBJ2-3 provide the parts outside the CDR3, is EAGVTQSPTHLIKTRGQQATLRCSPISGHTSVYWYQQALGLGLQFLLWYDEGEERNRGNFPPRFSGRQFPNYSSELNVNALELEDSALYLCASSLLSTDTQYFGPGTRLTVL.

This clone was observed once. The chain employs TRBV5-1 and TRBJ2-7; D might be TRBD1 (6 bases). CDR3 length equals 14 residues. Per the germline V gene, CDR1 is SGHRS and CDR2 is YFSETQ. The V end was cut by 0 bases, the J end by 2 bases, with 9 bases between. The CDR3 nucleotides read TGCGCCAGCAGCTTGGGACAGGCTGCCTACGAGCAGTACTTC. This codes for CASSLGQAAYEQYF. The complete variable domain, with remaining parts taken from reference TRBV5-1 and TRBJ2-7, reads KAGVTQTPRYLIKTRGQQVTLSCSPISGHRSVSWYQQTPGQGLQFLFEYFSETQRNKGNFPGRFSGRQFSNSRSEMNVSTLELGDSALYLCASSLGQAAYEQYFGPGTRLTVT.

CDR3 sequence (DNA): TGTGCTAGTGGTTTTGAGGGAAACTATGGCTACACCTTC. The encoded protein is CASGFEGNYGYTF. J is TRBJ1-2 and V is TRBV12-5; no definite D call. Trimming removed 3 bases at V and 2 bases at J, with 7 bases between. Germline V CDR1 and CDR2: LGHNT, FRNRAP. The CDR3 consists of 13 residues.

The V call is TRBV9, the J call TRBJ2-7, with 10 bases lining up with TRBD1. The CDR3 extends over 16 amino acids. Germline V CDR1 and CDR2: SGDLS, YYNGEE. The ends lost 4 bases at V and 4 bases at J; junction bases unmatched: 11. The chain's CDR3 is CASSHSPGQGMYEQYF. The CDR3 DNA is TGTGCCAGCAGCCATTCCCCGGGACAGGGGATGTACGAGCAGTACTTC. Variable domain in full (rest from reference TRBV9 and TRBJ2-7): DSGVTQTPKHLITATGQRVTLRCSPRSGDLSVYWYQQSLDQGLQFLIQYYNGEERAKGNILERFSAQQFPDLHSELNLSSLELGDSALYFCASSHSPGQGMYEQYFGPGTRLTVT.

The chain is built from TRBV28 and TRBJ2-5, with D hard to call. CDR1 and CDR2 (germline): MDHEN, SYDVKM. V lost 7 bases, J lost 0 bases, and 9 bases lay in between. The CDR3 runs to 13 residues. CDR3 residues: CASNRANQETQYF. Written as DNA, the CDR3 is TGTGCCAGCAATAGGGCAAACCAAGAGACCCAGTACTTC. The full variable domain, rest sourced from reference TRBV28 and TRBJ2-5, is DVKVTQSSRYLVKRTGEKVFLECVQDMDHENMFWYRQDPGLGLRLIYFSYDVKMKEKGDIPEGYSVSREKKERFSLILESASTNQTSMYLCASNRANQETQYFGPGTRLLVL.